This T cell receptor (beta chain) was identified in a study of T cell responses to AZD1222 COVID-19 vaccine. The ends were cut back, 2 bases at V and 3 bases at J, with 7 bases in the middle. The CDR3 runs 13 residues. The V gene's germline CDR1 is KGHSH and CDR2 LQKENI. Here immunoSEQ multiplex PCR was the method, and the copy in TCRdb shows in-frame clones only, minus some. The data hold 120,000 to 150,000 clones, with under 90% observed a single time. The TCR was taken from an adult who received the AZD1222 COVID-19 vaccine. The source material was peripheral blood, sampled 28 days after the second AZD1222 dose. J is TRBJ2-5 and V is TRBV18; D ambiguous. CDR3 protein: CASSPGIEETQYF. In nucleotides, the CDR3 is TGTGCCAGCTCACCAGGGATCGAAGAGACCCAGTACTTC.